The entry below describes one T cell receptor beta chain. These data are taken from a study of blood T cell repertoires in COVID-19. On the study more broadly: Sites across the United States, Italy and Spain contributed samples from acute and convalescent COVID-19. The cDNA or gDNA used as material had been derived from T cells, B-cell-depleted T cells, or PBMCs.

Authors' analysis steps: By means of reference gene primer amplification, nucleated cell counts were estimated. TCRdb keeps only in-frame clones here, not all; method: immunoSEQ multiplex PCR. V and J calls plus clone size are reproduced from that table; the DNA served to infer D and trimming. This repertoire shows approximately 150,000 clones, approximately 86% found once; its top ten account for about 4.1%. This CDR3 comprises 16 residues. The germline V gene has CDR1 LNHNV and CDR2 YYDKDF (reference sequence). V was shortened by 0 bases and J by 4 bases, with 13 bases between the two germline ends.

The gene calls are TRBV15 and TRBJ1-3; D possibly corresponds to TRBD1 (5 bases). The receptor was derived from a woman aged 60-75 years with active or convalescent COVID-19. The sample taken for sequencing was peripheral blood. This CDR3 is CATSRDHQGVGNTIYF. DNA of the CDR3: TGTGCCACCAGCAGAGATCACCAGGGTGTAGGAAACACCATATATTTT. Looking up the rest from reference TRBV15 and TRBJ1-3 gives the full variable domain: DAMVIQNPRYQVTQFGKPVTLSCSQTLNHNVMYWYQQKSSQAPKLLFHYYDKDFNNEADTPDNFQSRRPNTSFCFLDIRSPGLGDTAMYLCATSRDHQGVGNTIYFGEGSWLTVV.